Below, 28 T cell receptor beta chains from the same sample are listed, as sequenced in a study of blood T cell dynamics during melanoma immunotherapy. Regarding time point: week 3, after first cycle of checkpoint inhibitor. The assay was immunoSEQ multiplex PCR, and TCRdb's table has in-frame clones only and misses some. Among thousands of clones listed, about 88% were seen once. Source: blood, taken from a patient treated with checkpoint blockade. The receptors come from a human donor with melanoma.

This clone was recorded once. CDR3 protein: CASSLSEGYEQYF. The CDR3 DNA reads TGTGCCAGCAGCTTATCAGAAGGGTACGAGCAGTACTTC. The chain couples TRBV7-8 to TRBJ2-7; D remains unclear. The V end lost 2 bases, the J end lost 4 bases, and 9 bases lay between the germline ends. CDR1 is SGHVS and CDR2 is FQNEAQ in the germline V gene. The CDR3 runs 13 residues.

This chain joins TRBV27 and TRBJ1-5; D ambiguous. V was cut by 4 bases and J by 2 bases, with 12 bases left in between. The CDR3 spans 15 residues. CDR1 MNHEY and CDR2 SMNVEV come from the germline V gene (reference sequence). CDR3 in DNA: TGTGCCAGCAGTTCCATAGGGCTGGGCAATCAGCCCCAGCATTTT. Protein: CASSSIGLGNQPQHF.

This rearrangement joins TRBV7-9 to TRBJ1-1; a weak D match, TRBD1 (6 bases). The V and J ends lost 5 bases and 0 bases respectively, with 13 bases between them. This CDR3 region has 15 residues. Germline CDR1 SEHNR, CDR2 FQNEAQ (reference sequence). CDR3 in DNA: TGTGCCAGCAGCGGGCCGGGACACCTGAACACTGAAGCTTTCTTT. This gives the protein CASSGPGHLNTEAFF.

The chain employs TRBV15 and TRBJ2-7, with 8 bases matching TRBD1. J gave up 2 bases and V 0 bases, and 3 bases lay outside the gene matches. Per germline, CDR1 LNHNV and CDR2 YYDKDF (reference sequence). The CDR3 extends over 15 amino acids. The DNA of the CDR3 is TGTGCCACCAGCAGAGAGACAGGGGCAGCCTACGAGCAGTACTTC. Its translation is CATSRETGAAYEQYF.

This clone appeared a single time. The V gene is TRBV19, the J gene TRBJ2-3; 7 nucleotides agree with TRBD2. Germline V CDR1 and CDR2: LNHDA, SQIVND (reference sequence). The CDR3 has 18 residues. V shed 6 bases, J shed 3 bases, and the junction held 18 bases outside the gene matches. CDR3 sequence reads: CASRDLGGGRVVTDTQYF. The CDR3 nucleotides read TGTGCCAGTAGAGATCTCGGTGGAGGGAGGGTGGTTACAGATACGCAGTATTTT.

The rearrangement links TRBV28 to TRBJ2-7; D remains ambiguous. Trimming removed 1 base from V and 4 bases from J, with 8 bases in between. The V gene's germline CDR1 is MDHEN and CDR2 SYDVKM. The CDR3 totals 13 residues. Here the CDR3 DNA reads TGTGCCAGCAGTTTATCCTCACCATACGAGCAGTACTTC. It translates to CASSLSSPYEQYF.

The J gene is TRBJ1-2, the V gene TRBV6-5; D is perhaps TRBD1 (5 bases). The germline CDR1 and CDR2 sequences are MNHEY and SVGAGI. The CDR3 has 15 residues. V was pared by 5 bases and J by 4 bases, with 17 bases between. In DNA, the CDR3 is TGTGCCAGCAGTGCCGGCCGGGGGAGGGGCTATGGCTACACCTTC. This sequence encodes CASSAGRGRGYGYTF.

The CDR3 loop reads CASSDVGQGSYEQYF. The CDR3 coding sequence is TGTGCCAGCAGTGATGTCGGGCAAGGGTCCTACGAGCAGTACTTC. V is TRBV2 and J is TRBJ2-7; D uncertain. Germline V lookup: CDR1 SNHLY, CDR2 FYNNEI. The CDR3 consists of 15 residues. Trimming removed 3 bases at V and 1 base at J, with 13 bases between. The full variable domain, in which reference TRBV2 and TRBJ2-7 provide the parts outside the CDR3, is EPEVTQTPSHQVTQMGQEVILRCVPISNHLYFYWYRQILGQKVEFLVSFYNNEISEKSEIFDDQFSVERPDGSNFTLKIRSTKLEDSAMYFCASSDVGQGSYEQYFGPGTRLTVT.

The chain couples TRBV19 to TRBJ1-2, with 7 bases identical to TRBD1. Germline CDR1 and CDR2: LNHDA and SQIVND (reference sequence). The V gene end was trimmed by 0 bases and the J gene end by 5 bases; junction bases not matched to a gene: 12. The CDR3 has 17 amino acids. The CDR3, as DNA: TGTGCCAGTAGTATAGATCCTGTCGGTGGGACAGTGTATGGCTACACCTTC. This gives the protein CASSIDPVGGTVYGYTF.

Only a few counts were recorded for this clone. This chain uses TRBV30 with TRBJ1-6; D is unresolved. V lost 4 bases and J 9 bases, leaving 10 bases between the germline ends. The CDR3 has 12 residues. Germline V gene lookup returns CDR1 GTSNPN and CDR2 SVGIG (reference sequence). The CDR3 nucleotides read TGTGCCTGGAAGTTAGATAGTTCACCCCTCCACTTT. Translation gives CAWKLDSSPLHF.

The CDR3 protein is CASSPGTGLSYEQYF. CDR3 DNA: TGTGCCAGCAGTCCCGGGACAGGCCTCTCCTACGAGCAGTACTTC. V usage is TRBV6-6 and J usage is TRBJ2-7; the match to TRBD1 covers 8 bases. The germline V gene has CDR1 MNHNY and CDR2 SVGAGI (reference sequence). V lost 5 bases, J lost 0 bases, and 6 bases stayed unmatched. This CDR3 is built from 15 residues.

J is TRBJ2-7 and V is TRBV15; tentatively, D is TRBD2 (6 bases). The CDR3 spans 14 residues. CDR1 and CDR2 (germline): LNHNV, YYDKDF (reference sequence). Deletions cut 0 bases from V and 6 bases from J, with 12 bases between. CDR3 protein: CATSRDQRRGEQYF. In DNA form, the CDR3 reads TGTGCCACCAGCAGAGATCAGCGGAGGGGCGAGCAGTACTTC.

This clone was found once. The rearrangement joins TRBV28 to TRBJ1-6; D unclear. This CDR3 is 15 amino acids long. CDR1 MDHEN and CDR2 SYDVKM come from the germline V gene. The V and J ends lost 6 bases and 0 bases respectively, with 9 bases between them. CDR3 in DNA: TGTGCCAGCAGGATGTCCTCCTCCTATAATTCACCCCTCCACTTT. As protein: CASRMSSSYNSPLHF.

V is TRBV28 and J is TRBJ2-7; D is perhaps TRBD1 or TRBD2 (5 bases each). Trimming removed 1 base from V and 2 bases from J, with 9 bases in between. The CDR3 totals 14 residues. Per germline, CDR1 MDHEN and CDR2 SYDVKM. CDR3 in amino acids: CASSLSGTPYEQYF. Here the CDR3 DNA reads TGTGCCAGCAGTTTATCAGGGACCCCCTACGAGCAGTACTTC.

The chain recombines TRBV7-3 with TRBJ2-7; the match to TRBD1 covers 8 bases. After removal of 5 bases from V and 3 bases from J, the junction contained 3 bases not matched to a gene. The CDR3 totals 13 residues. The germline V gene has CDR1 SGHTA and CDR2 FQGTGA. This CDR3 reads CASSGGQGYEQYF. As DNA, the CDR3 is TGTGCCAGCAGCGGCGGACAGGGCTACGAGCAGTACTTC.

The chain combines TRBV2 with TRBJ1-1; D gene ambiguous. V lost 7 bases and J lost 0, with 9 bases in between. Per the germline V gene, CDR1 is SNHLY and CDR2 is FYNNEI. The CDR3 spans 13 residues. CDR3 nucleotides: TGTGCCAGCAAGAACCCCCTGAACACTGAAGCTTTCTTT. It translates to CASKNPLNTEAFF.

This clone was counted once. CDR3 amino acids: CASSPRTGGGDEQFF. In nucleotides, the CDR3 is TGTGCCAGCAGCCCGCGGACAGGGGGGGGAGATGAGCAGTTCTTC. The chain recombines TRBV7-2 with TRBJ2-1; TRBD1 matches 10 bases. In germline, CDR1 is SGHTA, CDR2 FQGNSA. The CDR3 is made up of 15 amino acids. J lost 8 bases, V lost 5 bases, and 9 bases had no gene match.

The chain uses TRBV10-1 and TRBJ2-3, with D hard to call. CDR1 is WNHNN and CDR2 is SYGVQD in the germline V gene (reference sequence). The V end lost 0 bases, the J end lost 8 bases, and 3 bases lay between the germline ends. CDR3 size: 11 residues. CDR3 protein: CASSESRTQYF. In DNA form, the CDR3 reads TGCGCCAGCAGTGAGTCCCGTACGCAGTATTTT.

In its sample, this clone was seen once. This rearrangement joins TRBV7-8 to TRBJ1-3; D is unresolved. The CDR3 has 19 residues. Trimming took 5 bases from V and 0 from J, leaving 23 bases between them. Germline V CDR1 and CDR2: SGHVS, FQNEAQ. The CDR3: CASSPRAPAPQSSGNTIYF. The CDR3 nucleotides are TGTGCCAGCAGCCCCCGGGCCCCGGCCCCTCAGAGCTCTGGAAACACCATATATTTT.

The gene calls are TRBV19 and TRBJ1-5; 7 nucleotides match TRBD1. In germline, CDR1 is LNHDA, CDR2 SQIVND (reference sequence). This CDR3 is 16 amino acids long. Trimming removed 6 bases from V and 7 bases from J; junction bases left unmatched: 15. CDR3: CASSRASQGRKQPQHF. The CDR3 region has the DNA TGTGCCAGTAGCCGCGCCTCACAGGGGAGGAAGCAGCCCCAGCATTTT.

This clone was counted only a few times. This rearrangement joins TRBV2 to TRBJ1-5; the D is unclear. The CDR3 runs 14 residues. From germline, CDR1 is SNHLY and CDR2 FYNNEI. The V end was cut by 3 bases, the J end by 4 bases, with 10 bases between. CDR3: CASSDTVGNQPQHF. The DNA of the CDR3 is TGTGCCAGCAGTGATACAGTCGGGAATCAGCCCCAGCATTTT. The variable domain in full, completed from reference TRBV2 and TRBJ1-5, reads EPEVTQTPSHQVTQMGQEVILRCVPISNHLYFYWYRQILGQKVEFLVSFYNNEISEKSEIFDDQFSVERPDGSNFTLKIRSTKLEDSAMYFCASSDTVGNQPQHFGDGTRLSIL.

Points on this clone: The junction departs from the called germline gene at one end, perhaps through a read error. DNA of the CDR3: TGCGCCAGCAGATTGGGGGCGAACACTGAAGCTTTCTTT. Translated: CASRLGANTEAFF. The V call is TRBV5-1, the J call TRBJ1-1; D might be TRBD1 (6 bases). The CDR3 sequence is 13 residues long. CDR1 is SGHRS and CDR2 is YFSETQ in the germline V gene.

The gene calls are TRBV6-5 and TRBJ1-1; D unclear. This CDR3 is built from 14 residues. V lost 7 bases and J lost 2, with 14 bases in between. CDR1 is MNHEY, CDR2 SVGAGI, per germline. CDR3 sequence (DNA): TGTGCCAGCACCCCGTGGGCGGATAACACTGAAGCTTTCTTT. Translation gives CASTPWADNTEAFF.

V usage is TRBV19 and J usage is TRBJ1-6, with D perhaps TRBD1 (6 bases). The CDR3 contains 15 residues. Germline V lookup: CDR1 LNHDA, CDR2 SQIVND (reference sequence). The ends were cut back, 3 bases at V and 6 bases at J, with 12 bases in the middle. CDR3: CASSMDRFLNSPLHF. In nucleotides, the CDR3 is TGTGCCAGTAGTATGGACAGATTCCTTAATTCACCCCTCCACTTT.

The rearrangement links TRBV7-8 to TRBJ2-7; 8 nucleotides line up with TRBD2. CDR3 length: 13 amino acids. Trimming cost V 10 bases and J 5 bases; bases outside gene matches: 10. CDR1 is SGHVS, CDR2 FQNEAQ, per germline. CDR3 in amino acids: CATQREYNDEQYF. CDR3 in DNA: TGTGCCACGCAGCGGGAGTATAATGACGAGCAGTACTTC.

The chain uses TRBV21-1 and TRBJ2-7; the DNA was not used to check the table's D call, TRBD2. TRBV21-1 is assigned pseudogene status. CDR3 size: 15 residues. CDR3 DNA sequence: TGTGCCAGCGAGCTAGCGGGAACCCGCTCCTACGAGCAGTACTTC. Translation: CASELAGTRSYEQYF.

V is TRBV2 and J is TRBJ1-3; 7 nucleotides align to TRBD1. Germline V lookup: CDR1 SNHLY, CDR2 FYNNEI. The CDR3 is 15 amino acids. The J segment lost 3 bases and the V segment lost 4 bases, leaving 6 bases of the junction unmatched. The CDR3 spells CASSVARGNGNTIYF. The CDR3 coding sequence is TGTGCCAGCAGTGTTGCCAGGGGGAATGGAAACACCATATATTTT.

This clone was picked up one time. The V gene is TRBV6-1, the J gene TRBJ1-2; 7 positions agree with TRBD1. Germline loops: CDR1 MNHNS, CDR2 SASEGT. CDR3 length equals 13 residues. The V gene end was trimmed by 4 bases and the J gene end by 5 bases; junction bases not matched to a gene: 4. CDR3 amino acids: CASSARDRYGYTF. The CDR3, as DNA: TGTGCCAGCAGTGCCCGGGACAGATATGGCTACACCTTC.